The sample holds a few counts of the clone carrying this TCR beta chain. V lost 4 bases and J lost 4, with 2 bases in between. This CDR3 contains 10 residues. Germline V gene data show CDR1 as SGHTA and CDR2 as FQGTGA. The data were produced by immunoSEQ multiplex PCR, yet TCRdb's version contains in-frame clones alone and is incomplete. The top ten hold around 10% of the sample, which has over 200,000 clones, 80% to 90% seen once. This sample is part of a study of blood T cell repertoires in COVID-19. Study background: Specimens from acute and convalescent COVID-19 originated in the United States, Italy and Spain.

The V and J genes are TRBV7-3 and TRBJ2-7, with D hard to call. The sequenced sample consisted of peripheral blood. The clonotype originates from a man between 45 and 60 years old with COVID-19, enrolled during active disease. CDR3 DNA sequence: TGTGCCAGCAGCTCTTACGAGCAGTACTTC. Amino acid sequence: CASSSYEQYF.